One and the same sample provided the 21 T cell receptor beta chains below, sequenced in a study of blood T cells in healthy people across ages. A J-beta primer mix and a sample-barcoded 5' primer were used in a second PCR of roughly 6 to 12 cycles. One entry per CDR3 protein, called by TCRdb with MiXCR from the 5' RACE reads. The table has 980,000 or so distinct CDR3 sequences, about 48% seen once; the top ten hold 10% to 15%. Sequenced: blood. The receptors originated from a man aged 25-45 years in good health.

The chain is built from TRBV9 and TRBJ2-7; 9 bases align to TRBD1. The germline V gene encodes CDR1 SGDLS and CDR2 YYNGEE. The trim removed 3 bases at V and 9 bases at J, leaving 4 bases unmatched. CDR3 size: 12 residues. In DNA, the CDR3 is TGTGCCAGCAGCGCACAGGGGGCTCCGCAGTACTTC. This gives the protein CASSAQGAPQYF. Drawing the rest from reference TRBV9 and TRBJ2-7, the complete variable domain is DSGVTQTPKHLITATGQRVTLRCSPRSGDLSVYWYQQSLDQGLQFLIQYYNGEERAKGNILERFSAQQFPDLHSELNLSSLELGDSALYFCASSAQGAPQYFGPGTRLTVT.

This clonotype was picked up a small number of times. The CDR3 DNA follows: TGTGCCAGCAGCCAAGATCGTATTAGCGGGGGCCAAGAGACCCAGTACTTC. This encodes CASSQDRISGGQETQYF. The V and J genes are TRBV4-2 and TRBJ2-5; 9 bases fit TRBD2. In germline, CDR1 is LGHNA, CDR2 YNFKEQ. The length of the CDR3 is 17 residues. Losses at the gene ends were 0 bases for V and 1 base for J; bases not matched to a gene: 6.

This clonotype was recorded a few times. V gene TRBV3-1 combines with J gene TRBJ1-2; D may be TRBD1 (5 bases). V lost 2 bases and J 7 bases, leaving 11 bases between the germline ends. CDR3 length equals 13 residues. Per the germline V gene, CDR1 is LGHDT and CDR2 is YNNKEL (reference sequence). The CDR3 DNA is TGTGCCAGCAGCCAAAGACAGCCTCTTGGCTACACCTTC. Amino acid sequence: CASSQRQPLGYTF.

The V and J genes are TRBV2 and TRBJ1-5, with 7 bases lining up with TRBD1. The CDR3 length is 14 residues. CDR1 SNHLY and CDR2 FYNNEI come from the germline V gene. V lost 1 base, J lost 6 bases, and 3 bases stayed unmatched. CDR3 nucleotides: TGTGCCAGCAGTGAAGAGTCAGGGGGTCAGCCCCAGCATTTT. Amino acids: CASSEESGGQPQHF.

CDR3 sequence reads: CASSEGRTSYEQYF. Here the CDR3 DNA reads TGTGCCAGCAGTGAGGGGCGGACCTCCTACGAGCAGTACTTC. The chain uses TRBV7-3 and TRBJ2-7; D may be TRBD1 or TRBD2 (5 bases each). The germline V gene has CDR1 SGHTA and CDR2 FQGTGA. Trimming took 6 bases from V and 0 from J, leaving 12 bases between them. The CDR3 runs 14 residues.

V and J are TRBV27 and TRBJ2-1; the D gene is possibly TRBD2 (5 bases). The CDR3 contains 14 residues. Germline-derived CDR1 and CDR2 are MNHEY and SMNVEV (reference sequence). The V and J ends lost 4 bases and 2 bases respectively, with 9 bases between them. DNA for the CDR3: TGTGCCAGCAGTTCGGGGTTCACCTACAATGAGCAGTTCTTC. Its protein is CASSSGFTYNEQFF.

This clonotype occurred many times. As DNA, the CDR3 is TGTGCCAGCAGCTTTAGCGGGCCCACAGATACGCAGTATTTT. The encoded protein is CASSFSGPTDTQYF. The chain links TRBV12-3 or TRBV12-4 to TRBJ2-3; 7 positions agree with TRBD2. The V and J ends lost 6 bases and 2 bases, in that order; junction bases with no gene match: 5. This CDR3 is 14 amino acids long.

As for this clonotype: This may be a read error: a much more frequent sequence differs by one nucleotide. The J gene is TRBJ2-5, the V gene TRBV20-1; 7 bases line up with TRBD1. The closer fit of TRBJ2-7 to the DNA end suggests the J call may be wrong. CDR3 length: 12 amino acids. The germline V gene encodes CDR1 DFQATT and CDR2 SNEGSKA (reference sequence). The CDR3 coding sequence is TGCAGTGCTAGTGACAGGGACTACGAGCAGTACTTC. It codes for CSASDRDYEQYF.

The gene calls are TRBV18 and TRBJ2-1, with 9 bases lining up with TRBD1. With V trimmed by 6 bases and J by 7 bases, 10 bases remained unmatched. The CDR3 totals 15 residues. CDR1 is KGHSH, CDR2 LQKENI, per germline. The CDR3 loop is CASSLGQGAINEQFF. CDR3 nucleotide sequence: TGTGCCAGCTCCCTGGGACAGGGTGCAATTAATGAGCAGTTCTTC.

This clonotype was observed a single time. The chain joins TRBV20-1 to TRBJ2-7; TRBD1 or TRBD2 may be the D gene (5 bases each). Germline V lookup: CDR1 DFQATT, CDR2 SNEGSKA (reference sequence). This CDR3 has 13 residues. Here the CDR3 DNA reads TGCGGGACCCCGGCAGGTGCTACCTACGAGCAGTACTTC. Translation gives CGTPAGATYEQYF.

The CDR3 protein is CASSQASGQNYNEQFF. The CDR3, as DNA: TGCGCCAGCAGCCAAGCATCGGGGCAGAATTACAATGAGCAGTTCTTC. The chain has TRBV4-3 and TRBJ2-1; TRBD1 or TRBD2 may be the D gene (5 bases each). The CDR3 has 16 amino acids. Trimming cost V 1 base and J 4 bases, with 14 bases left between them. Germline lookup yields CDR1 LGHNA and CDR2 YSLEER.

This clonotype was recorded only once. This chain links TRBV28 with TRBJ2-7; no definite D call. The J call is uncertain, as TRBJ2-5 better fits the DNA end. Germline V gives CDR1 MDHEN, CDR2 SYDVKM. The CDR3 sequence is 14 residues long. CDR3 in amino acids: CASSFAKGTETQYF. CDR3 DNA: TGTGCCAGCAGTTTCGCAAAGGGCACCGAGACCCAGTACTTC.

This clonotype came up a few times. The CDR3: CASSWTNGQGTNTGELFF. The DNA of the CDR3 is TGCGCCAGCAGCTGGACGAATGGACAGGGGACGAACACCGGGGAGCTGTTTTTT. The chain carries TRBV5-1 and TRBJ2-2; 9 nucleotides agree with TRBD1. The CDR3 runs to 18 residues. Germline CDR1 SGHRS, CDR2 YFSETQ. Trimming at V came to 3 bases and at J to 0 bases, leaving 9 bases not matched to a gene. Complete variable domain (other parts from reference TRBV5-1 and TRBJ2-2): KAGVTQTPRYLIKTRGQQVTLSCSPISGHRSVSWYQQTPGQGLQFLFEYFSETQRNKGNFPGRFSGRQFSNSRSEMNVSTLELGDSALYLCASSWTNGQGTNTGELFFGEGSRLTVL.

The DNA for the CDR3 is TGTGCCAGCAGTTTGGCCGGGACCCAACGAGATACGCAGTATTTT. The encoded protein is CASSLAGTQRDTQYF. The J gene is TRBJ2-3, the V gene TRBV27; either TRBD1 or TRBD2 may fit D (5 bases each). V was trimmed by 3 bases and J by 5 bases, leaving 15 bases between them. The germline V gene has CDR1 MNHEY and CDR2 SMNVEV (reference sequence). CDR3 length: 15 residues.

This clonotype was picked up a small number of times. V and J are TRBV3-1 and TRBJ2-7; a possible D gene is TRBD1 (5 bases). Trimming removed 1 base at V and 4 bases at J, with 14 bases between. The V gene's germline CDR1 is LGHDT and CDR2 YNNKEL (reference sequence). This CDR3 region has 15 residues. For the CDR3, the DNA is TGTGCCAGCAGCCAAGTCAGCAGGGTGAGGTACGAGCAGTACTTC. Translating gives CASSQVSRVRYEQYF.

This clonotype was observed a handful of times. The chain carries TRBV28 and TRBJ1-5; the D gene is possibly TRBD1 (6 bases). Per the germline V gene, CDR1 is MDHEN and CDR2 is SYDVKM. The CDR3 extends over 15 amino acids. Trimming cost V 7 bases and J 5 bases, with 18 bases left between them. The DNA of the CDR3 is TGTGCCAGCATCCCGGGTGACAGGACCGATCAGCCCCAGCATTTT. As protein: CASIPGDRTDQPQHF.

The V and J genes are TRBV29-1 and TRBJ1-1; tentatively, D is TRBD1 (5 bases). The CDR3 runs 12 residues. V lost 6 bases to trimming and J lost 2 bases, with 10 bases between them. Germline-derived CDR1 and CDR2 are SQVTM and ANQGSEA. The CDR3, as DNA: TGCAGCGTGACAGTTATTAACACTGAAGCTTTCTTT. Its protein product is CSVTVINTEAFF.

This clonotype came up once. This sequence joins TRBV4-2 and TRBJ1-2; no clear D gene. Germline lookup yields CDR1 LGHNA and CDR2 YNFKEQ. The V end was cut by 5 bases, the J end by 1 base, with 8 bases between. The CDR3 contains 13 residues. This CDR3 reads CASSASNNYGYTF. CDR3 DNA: TGTGCCAGCAGCGCTAGTAATAACTATGGCTACACCTTC.

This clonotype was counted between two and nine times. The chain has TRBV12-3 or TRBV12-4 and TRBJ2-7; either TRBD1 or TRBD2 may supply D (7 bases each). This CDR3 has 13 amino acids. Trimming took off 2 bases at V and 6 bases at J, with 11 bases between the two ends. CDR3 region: CASSLLRGGEQYF. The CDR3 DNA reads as TGTGCCAGCAGTTTACTCAGGGGGGGCGAGCAGTACTTC.

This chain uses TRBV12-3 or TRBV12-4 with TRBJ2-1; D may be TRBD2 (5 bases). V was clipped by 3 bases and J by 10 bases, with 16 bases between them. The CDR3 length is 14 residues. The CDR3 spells CASSFRDGSYEQFF. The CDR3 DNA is TGTGCCAGCAGTTTCCGGGATGGGTCCTACGAGCAGTTCTTC.

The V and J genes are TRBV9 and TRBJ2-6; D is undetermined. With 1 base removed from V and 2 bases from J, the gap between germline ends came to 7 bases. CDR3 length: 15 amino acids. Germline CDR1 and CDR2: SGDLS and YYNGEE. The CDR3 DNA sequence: TGTGCCAGCAGCGTAATTAGGGCTGGGGCCAACGTCCTGACTTTC. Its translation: CASSVIRAGANVLTF.